This T cell receptor (beta chain) comes out of a study of T cell repertoires in cytomegalovirus infection. Comments on this clonotype: Antigen specificity is unknown.

MiXCR, applied by TCRdb to the reads, yields one record per CDR3 protein. Of hundreds of thousands of distinct CDR3 sequences in the sample, 29% were seen once. The V and J ends lost 4 bases and 3 bases respectively, with 10 bases between them. This CDR3 region has 14 residues. Germline V gene data show CDR1 as MNHEY and CDR2 as SVGEGT. The TCR sequence derives from a human donor in good health (CMV status not recorded). Some clones in this sample may be carry-over from other donors' samples. The sequencing used cultured PBMCs, collected from culture after CMV antigen stimulation. The V and J genes are TRBV6-2 or TRBV6-3 and TRBJ1-5, with D tentatively TRBD1 (5 bases). The CDR3 here is CASSWGGPNQPQHF. The DNA of the CDR3 is TGTGCCAGCAGTTGGGGCGGACCCAATCAGCCCCAGCATTTT.